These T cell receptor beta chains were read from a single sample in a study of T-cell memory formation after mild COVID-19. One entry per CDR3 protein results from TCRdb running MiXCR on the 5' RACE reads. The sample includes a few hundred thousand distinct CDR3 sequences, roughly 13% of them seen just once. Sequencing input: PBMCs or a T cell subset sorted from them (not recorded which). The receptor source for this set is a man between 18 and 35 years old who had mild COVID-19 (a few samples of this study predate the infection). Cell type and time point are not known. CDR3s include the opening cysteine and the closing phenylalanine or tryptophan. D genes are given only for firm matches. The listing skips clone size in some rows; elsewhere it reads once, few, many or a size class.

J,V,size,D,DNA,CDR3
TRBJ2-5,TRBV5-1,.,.,TGCGCCAGCAGCTTGGACGGCCCATCCGATGAGACCCAGTACTTC,CASSLDGPSDETQYF
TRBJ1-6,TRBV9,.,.,TGTGCCAGCAGCGAAAGGACCGGGCCATATTCACCCCTCCACTTT,CASSERTGPYSPLHF
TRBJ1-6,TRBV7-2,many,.,TGTGCCAGCAGCTTAAGCTCCTATAATTCACCCCTCCACTTT,CASSLSSYNSPLHF
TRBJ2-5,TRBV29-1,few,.,TGCAGCGTTGAACGGGGCCTCCAAGAGACCCAGTACTTC,CSVERGLQETQYF
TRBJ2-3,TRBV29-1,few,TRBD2,TGCAGCGTCCCCCGGGGGGGTAACACAGATACGCAGTATTTT,CSVPRGGNTDTQYF
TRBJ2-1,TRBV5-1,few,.,TGCGCCAGCAGCTTTCGCGGGACGGACTACAATGAGCAGTTCTTC,CASSFRGTDYNEQFF
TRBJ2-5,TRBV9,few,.,TGTGCCAGCAGCGTAGAAGGTCAGGGCCAAGAGACCCAGTACTTC,CASSVEGQGQETQYF
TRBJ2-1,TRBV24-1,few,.,TGTGCCACCAGTGATTCGGTAACCCCTGGGGCCTACAATGAGCAGTTCTTC,CATSDSVTPGAYNEQFF
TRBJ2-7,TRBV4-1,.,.,TGCGCCAGCAGCCAAGATCAGGGGTCCGCCTACGAGCAGTACTTC,CASSQDQGSAYEQYF
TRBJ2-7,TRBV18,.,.,TGTGCCAGCTCACCACCGGCAGGGACCTACGAGCAGTACTTC,CASSPPAGTYEQYF
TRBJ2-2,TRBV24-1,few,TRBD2,TGTGCCACCAGTGATCGAGGCGCCGGGGGGAGCACCGGGGAGCTGTTTTTT,CATSDRGAGGSTGELFF
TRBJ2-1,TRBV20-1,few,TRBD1,TGCAGTCCTCCCGGACAGGGGGCTTTGAATGAGCAGTTCTTC,CSPPGQGALNEQFF
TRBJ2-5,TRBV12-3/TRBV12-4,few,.,TGTGCCAGCAGTCCTCCGGGGCCACCGGGGGAGACCCAGTACTTC,CASSPPGPPGETQYF
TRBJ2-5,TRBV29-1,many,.,TGCAGCGTTGATCGAGGGGGAGAGACCCAGTACTTC,CSVDRGGETQYF
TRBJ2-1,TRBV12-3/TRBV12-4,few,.,TGTGCCAGCAGCCCGTGGGGCCCCAATGAGCAGTTCTTC,CASSPWGPNEQFF
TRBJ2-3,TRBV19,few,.,TGTGCCAGTAGGCAGGGTTTAGGAACAGATACGCAGTATTTT,CASRQGLGTDTQYF
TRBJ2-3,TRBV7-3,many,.,TGTGCCAGCAGCTCGTCGTTGAGCACAGATACGCAGTATTTT,CASSSSLSTDTQYF
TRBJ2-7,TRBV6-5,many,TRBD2,TGTGCCAGCAGTTTAGCGGGGAGGGAGCAGTACTTC,CASSLAGREQYF
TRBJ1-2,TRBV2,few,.,TGTGCCAGTAGAGCTATTAACTATGGCTACACCTTC,CASRAINYGYTF
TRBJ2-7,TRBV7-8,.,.,TGTGCCAGCAGCTTAGCTAGGGACCGCCTATCCTACGAGCAGTACTTC,CASSLARDRLSYEQYF
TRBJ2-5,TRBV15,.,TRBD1,TGTGCCACCAGCAGGGGACAGGGGGGAGAGACCCAGTACTTC,CATSRGQGGETQYF
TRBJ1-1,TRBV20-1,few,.,TGCAGTGCCCCTCACCCAGGACTGAACACTGAAGCTTTCTTT,CSAPHPGLNTEAFF
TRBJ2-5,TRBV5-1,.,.,TGCGCCAGCAGCTTGGCCGTTTTGGGTGGCAGGGAGACCCAGTACTTC,CASSLAVLGGRETQYF
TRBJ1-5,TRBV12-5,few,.,TGTGCTAGTGGTTTGGGTGTTCATCAGCCCCAGCATTTT,CASGLGVHQPQHF
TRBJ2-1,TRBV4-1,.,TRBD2,TGCGCCAGCAGCCACCTAGCGGGGGGGCGGTACAATGAGCAGTTCTTC,CASSHLAGGRYNEQFF
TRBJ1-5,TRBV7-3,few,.,TGTGCCAGCAGCTTAAACAGAGGCCCCCAGCATTTT,CASSLNRGPQHF
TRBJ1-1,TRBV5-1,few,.,TGCGCCAGCAGCTCCACTTACTCCCGTCGGGGGCTGCCGAACACTGAAGCTTTCTTT,CASSSTYSRRGLPNTEAFF
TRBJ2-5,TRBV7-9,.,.,TGTGCCAGCAGAGGACTGCTCCAAGAGACCCAGTACTTC,CASRGLLQETQYF
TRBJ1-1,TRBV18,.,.,TGTGCCAGCCGGTTGGACAGTAACACTGAAGCTTTCTTT,CASRLDSNTEAFF
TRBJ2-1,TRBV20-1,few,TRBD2,TGCAGTGCTAGAGATGGGCTAGCGGGAAACAATGAGCAGTTCTTC,CSARDGLAGNNEQFF
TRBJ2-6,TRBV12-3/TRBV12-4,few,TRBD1,TGTGCCAGCAGCAGCCGGGACAGGGATTACTCTGGGGCCAACGTCCTGACTTTC,CASSSRDRDYSGANVLTF
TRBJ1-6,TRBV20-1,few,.,TGCAGTGCTAGAGATCCCCCTAAACATTCACCCCTCCACTTT,CSARDPPKHSPLHF
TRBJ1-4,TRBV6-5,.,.,TGTGCCAGCAGTTTGACAGGAGACTCATACGAAAAACTGTTTTTT,CASSLTGDSYEKLFF
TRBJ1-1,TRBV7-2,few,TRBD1,TGTGCCAGCAGGCCCACCTTAGGTGACAGGGGGCTGACTGAAGCTTTCTTT,CASRPTLGDRGLTEAFF
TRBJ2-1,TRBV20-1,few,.,TGCAGTGCTCCTTTGGCGGGTTACAATGAGCAGTTCTTC,CSAPLAGYNEQFF
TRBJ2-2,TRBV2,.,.,TGTGCCAGCATTCTGGATGGCGGGGAGCTGTTTTTT,CASILDGGELFF
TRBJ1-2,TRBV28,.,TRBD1,TGTGCCAGCTCGGGCAGGGGGTTTGGCTACACCTTC,CASSGRGFGYTF
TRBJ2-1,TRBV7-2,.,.,TGTGCCAGCAGCCAAGGGGCCATCTCCTACAATGAGCAGTTCTTC,CASSQGAISYNEQFF
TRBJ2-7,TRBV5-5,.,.,TGTGCCAGCAGCCCAGATGTGGACTACGAGCAGTACTTC,CASSPDVDYEQYF
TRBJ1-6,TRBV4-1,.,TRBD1,TGCGCCAGCAGCCAAGTGACAGGGGAAGCGCCCCTCCACTTT,CASSQVTGEAPLHF
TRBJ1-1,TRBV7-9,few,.,TGTGCCAGCAGCCCTAGGGGGACGGGGTACACTGAAGCTTTCTTT,CASSPRGTGYTEAFF
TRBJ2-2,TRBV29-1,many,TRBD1,TGCAGCGTTGAAGCAGGGGGCCGGACCGGGGAGCTGTTTTTT,CSVEAGGRTGELFF
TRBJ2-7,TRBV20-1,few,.,TGCAGTGCTAGCTGGGAAGCCTACGAGCAGTACTTC,CSASWEAYEQYF
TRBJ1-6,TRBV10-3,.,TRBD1,TGTGCCATCAGCGTACAGGGGGCACCCCTCCACTTT,CAISVQGAPLHF
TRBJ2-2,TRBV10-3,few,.,TGTGCCATCACCCAGTCCAACACCGGGGAGCTGTTTTTT,CAITQSNTGELFF
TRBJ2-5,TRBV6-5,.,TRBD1,TGTGCCAGCAGGCCAACCGGGACAGGGCGACAAGAGACCCAGTACTTC,CASRPTGTGRQETQYF
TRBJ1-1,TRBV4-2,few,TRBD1,TGTGCCAGCAGCCAGCGGACAGGGGATGAAGCTTTCTTT,CASSQRTGDEAFF
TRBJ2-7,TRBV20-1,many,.,TGCAGTGCTAGCGGGGGAAGCTACGAGCAGTACTTC,CSASGGSYEQYF
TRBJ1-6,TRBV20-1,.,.,TGCAGTGCTAGAGTCGCGTCGGGAGGCTCACCCCTCCACTTT,CSARVASGGSPLHF
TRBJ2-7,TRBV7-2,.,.,TGTGCCAGCACCCGACGGGGGCCTTCCTACGAGCAGTACTTC,CASTRRGPSYEQYF
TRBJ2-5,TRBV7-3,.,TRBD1,TGTGCCAGCAGCCCAGGGGGCTTGGAGACCCAGTACTTC,CASSPGGLETQYF
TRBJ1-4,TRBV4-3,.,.,TGCGCCAGCAGCCAAGTGGCGGAAAGGGAGGAAAAACTGTTTTTT,CASSQVAEREEKLFF
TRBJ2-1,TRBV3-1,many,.,TGTGCCAGCAGCCGGGGAAATGAGCAGTTCTTC,CASSRGNEQFF
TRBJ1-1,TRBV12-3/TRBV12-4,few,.,TGTGCCAGCAGAGGGGGGAGGGACTATGCTGAAGCTTTCTTT,CASRGGRDYAEAFF
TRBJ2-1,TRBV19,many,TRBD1,TGTGCCACTCGGACAGGGTATATTGGTGAGCAGTTCTTC,CATRTGYIGEQFF
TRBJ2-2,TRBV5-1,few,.,TGCGCCAGCAGCGGGGGGAGGAACACCGGGGAGCTGTTTTTT,CASSGGRNTGELFF